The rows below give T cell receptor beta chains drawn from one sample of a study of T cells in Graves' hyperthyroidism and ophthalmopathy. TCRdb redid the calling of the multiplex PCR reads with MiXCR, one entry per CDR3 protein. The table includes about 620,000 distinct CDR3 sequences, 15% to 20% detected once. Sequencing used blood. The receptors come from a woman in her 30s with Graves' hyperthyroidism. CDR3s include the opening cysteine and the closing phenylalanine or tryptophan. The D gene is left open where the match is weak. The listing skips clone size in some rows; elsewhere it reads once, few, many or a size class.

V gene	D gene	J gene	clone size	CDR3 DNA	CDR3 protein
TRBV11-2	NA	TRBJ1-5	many	TGTGCCAGCAGCTCAGACAGTACTAGCAATCAGCCCCAGCATTTT	CASSSDSTSNQPQHF
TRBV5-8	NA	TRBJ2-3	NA	TGTGCCAGCAGCCAGCCCCCGTTCCGATCAACAGATACGCAGTATTTT	CASSQPPFRSTDTQYF
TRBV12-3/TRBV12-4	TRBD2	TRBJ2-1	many	TGTGCCAGCAGTGGACTAGCGGAGACTAATGAGCAGTTCTTC	CASSGLAETNEQFF
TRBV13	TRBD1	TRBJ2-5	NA	TGCGCCAGCAGCCAAGCACTAGGACAGGTCAAGTACTTC	CASSQALGQVKYF
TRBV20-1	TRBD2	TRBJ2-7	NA	TGCAGTGCTAGGACGGGAGGGTACGAGCAGTACTTC	CSARTGGYEQYF
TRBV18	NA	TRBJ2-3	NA	TGTGCCAGCTCACCACCAGATACGCAGTATTTT	CASSPPDTQYF
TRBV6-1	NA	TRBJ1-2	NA	TGTGCCAGCAGTGTCGGGTCTAACTATGGCTACACCTTC	CASSVGSNYGYTF
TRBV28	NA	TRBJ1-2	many	TGTGCCAGCAGTTTAGGAGGGGTAACTTGGGGAAGCGGCTACACCTTC	CASSLGGVTWGSGYTF
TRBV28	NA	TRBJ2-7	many	TGTGCCAGCAGTTGGCGGGGTTCCGTTCTCGAGCAGTACTTC	CASSWRGSVLEQYF
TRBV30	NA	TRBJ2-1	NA	TGTGCCTGGAGTTCTCCCCGGTTGGTGACTACCCAAAATGAGCAGTTCTTC	CAWSSPRLVTTQNEQFF
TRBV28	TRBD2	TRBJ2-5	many	TGTGCCAGCAGTTTTGGGACTAGCGGGGCGGGGCAAGAGACCCAGTACTTC	CASSFGTSGAGQETQYF
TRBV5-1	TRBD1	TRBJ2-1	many	TGCGCCAGCACCTTGGGGACAGGGTCTAATGAGCAGTTCTTC	CASTLGTGSNEQFF
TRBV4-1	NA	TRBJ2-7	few	TGCGCCAGCAGCCAAGTTTCCGGACTAACCTCCTACGAGCAGTACTTC	CASSQVSGLTSYEQYF
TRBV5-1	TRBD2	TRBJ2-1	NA	TGCGCCAGCAGCCGGACTAGCGGGGTATACAATGAGCAGTTCTTC	CASSRTSGVYNEQFF
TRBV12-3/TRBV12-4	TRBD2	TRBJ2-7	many	TGTGCCAGCAGTTTAGGTGGTAGCGGGAACGAGCAGTACTTC	CASSLGGSGNEQYF
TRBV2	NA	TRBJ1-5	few	TGTGCCAGCAGCCAAGGGGAGTCCGATCAGCCCCAGCATTTT	CASSQGESDQPQHF
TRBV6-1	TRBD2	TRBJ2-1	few	TGTGCCAGCAGTCTAGCGGGAGGAGGGGGCAATGAGCAGTTCTTC	CASSLAGGGGNEQFF
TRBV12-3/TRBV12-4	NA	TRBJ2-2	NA	TGTGCCAGCAGTTACCCCGTCACCTCGGCCACCGGGGAGCTGTTTTTT	CASSYPVTSATGELFF
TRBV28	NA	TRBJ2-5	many	TGTGCCAGCAGCTCGATCAGGGGGGGCGTATGGGCCCAGTACTTC	CASSSIRGGVWAQYF
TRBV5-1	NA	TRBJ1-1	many	TGCGCCAGCAAGGAGGGGTGGGAGAACACTGAAGCTTTCTTT	CASKEGWENTEAFF
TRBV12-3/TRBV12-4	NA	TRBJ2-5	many	TGTGCCAGCACCAGGCCCCTCCAAGAGACCCAGTACTTC	CASTRPLQETQYF
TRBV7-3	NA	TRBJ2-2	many	TGTGCCAGCAGCTTCCGGGAGACCGGGGAGCTGTTTTTT	CASSFRETGELFF
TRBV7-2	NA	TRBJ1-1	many	TGTGCCAGCAGCTCACTAGGTGGTGAAGCTTTCTTT	CASSSLGGEAFF
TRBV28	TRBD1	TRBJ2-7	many	TGTGCCAGCAGTTTCGTGACAGGGTCCGTCGAGCAGTACTTC	CASSFVTGSVEQYF
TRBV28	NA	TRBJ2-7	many	TGTGCCAGCATCCCGTGGGACTCCTACGAGCAGTACTTC	CASIPWDSYEQYF
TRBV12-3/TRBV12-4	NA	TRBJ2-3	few	TGTGCCAGCAGTTTGGCGCAAACCCTAGGTACAGATACGCAGTATTTT	CASSLAQTLGTDTQYF
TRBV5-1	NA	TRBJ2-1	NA	TGCGCCAGCAGCTTGGACAGGCTAAGTGATGAGCAGTTCTTC	CASSLDRLSDEQFF
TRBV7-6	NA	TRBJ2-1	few	TGTGCCAGCAGCGAATTGGGAGATGAGCAGTTCTTC	CASSELGDEQFF
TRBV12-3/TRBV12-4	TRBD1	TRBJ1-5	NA	TGTGCCAGCAGCCCTGGGACAGCCCAATCTCAGGTCCGGCATTTT	CASSPGTAQSQVRHF
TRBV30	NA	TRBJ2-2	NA	TGTGCCTGGAGTGTATGGACGGCCGGCGGGGAGCTGTTTTTT	CAWSVWTAGGELFF
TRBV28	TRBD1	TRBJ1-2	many	TGTGCCAGCACGCCTACAGGGGGAAGGAGGGGTGGCTACACCTTC	CASTPTGGRRGGYTF